The clone carrying this T cell receptor (beta chain) has more than one count but fewer than ten. Its antigen is currently unknown. The record originates from a study of post-analysis software for immune sequencing data. Germline V gene lookup returns CDR1 DFQATT and CDR2 SNEGSKA (reference sequence). Unmatched junction bases numbered 7, after V lost 6 bases and J lost 4 bases. The CDR3 has 15 residues. Whole-study findings and limits: Comparison of patients with controls showed 4 to 6 TRBV segments more frequent in patients, TRBV5-6, TRBV5-1 and TRBV20-1 among them. There was significantly lower normalized Chao1 diversity in multiple sclerosis patients than in controls.

TCR beta libraries were prepared from cDNA with unique molecular identifiers. Each sample of roughly 1 to 11 million input T cells yielded around 500,000 cDNA molecules, so each molecule approximated one T cell. TCRdb analysed the PCR reads with MiXCR anew, one entry per CDR3 protein. The repertoire has about 770,000 distinct CDR3 sequences, just over 45% of them found once; the top ten carry roughly 4.9%. The V and J genes are TRBV20-1 and TRBJ2-5, with 14 bases matching TRBD2. Sequences were obtained from blood. This TCR was sampled from a girl aged 10-17 years with multiple sclerosis. Here the CDR3 DNA reads TGCAGTGCCAGGACTAGCGGGAGGATCGGAGAGACCCAGTACTTC. This gives the protein CSARTSGRIGETQYF.